Listed here is a single TCR beta chain. Its matching antigen is unknown. Using immunoSEQ multiplex PCR, the repertoire was profiled, and TCRdb retains in-frame clones only, with some absent. The profile shows about 68,000 clones, over 75% of them singletons. The CDR3 consists of 15 residues. In germline, CDR1 is SGHRS, CDR2 YFSETQ. With 1 base clipped from V and 5 bases from J, the junction kept 6 bases outside the gene matches. This sample was taken from a study of OX40 agonist ivuxolimab in advanced cancers. Overall study: Given to patients was ivuxolimab, an agonistic anti-OX40 (CD134) antibody. A partial response was reached by three patients: one with hepatocellular carcinoma and two with cutaneous melanoma. Study outcomes and limitations: Expanded peripheral T cells had an undetermined antigen specificity. The 0.1-3.0 mg/kg partial responders had among the lowest clonal expansion.

Sequencing used CD4+ or CD8+ T cells sorted from blood, obtained in a trial of the OX40 agonist ivuxolimab. This TCR derives from an adult with an advanced solid tumor such as melanoma, head and neck, liver or kidney cancer. The rearrangement uses TRBV5-1 and TRBJ1-5; TRBD1 matches 7 bases. The chain's CDR3 is CASSLQPGGDQPQHF. In nucleotides, the CDR3 is TGCGCCAGCAGCTTGCAGCCAGGGGGTGATCAGCCCCAGCATTTT. The full variable domain, rest sourced from reference TRBV5-1 and TRBJ1-5, is KAGVTQTPRYLIKTRGQQVTLSCSPISGHRSVSWYQQTPGQGLQFLFEYFSETQRNKGNFPGRFSGRQFSNSRSEMNVSTLELGDSALYLCASSLQPGGDQPQHFGDGTRLSIL.